This T cell receptor (beta chain) emerged from a study of blood T cell repertoires in COVID-19. Study in general: The samples span acute and convalescent COVID-19 from the United States, Italy and Spain.

Seattle patients were enrolled during active infection and followed longitudinally. The assay was immunoSEQ multiplex PCR, and TCRdb's table has in-frame clones only and misses some. The sample contains 150,000 to 200,000 clones, about 83% of which appear only once. The CDR3 spans 16 residues. Germline loops: CDR1 LNHDA, CDR2 SQIVND (reference sequence). V was clipped by 4 bases and J by 5 bases; unmatched bases: 13. This receptor was identified in a woman aged 65 to 85 with COVID-19, enrolled during active disease. Source material: peripheral blood. V is TRBV19 and J is TRBJ2-7; 8 nucleotides line up with TRBD2. The CDR3 sequence: CASSRGLADMWHEQYF. Written as DNA, the CDR3 is TGTGCCAGTAGTAGAGGACTAGCTGATATGTGGCACGAGCAGTACTTC.